This T cell receptor beta chain was identified during a study of response to subunit inactivated influenza vaccine. General study findings and limits: T cells newly recruited by each seasonal influenza vaccination are few, the authors suggested.

Note on this clonotype: The antigen remains undetermined.

TCRdb analysed the RT-PCR reads with MiXCR anew, one entry per CDR3 protein. Of hundreds of thousands of distinct CDR3 sequences in the sample, about a fifth were seen once. Germline V gene sequence: CDR1 MNHNS, CDR2 SASEGT. Trimming stripped 6 bases from V and 0 bases from J, with 9 bases between. The CDR3 spans 13 residues. This clonotype was obtained from a man between 45 and 75 years old who received an inactivated influenza vaccine. V and J are TRBV6-1 and TRBJ2-7; D not certain. The sample consisted of PBMCs from blood, taken approximately 22 months after vaccination. The CDR3 sequence is CASSSELSYEQYF. In DNA, the CDR3 is TGTGCCAGCAGCTCAGAACTCTCCTACGAGCAGTACTTC.